The sequence of this T cell receptor beta chain was determined in a study of blood T cell repertoires in COVID-19. Study information: The United States, Italy and Spain provided the acute and convalescent COVID-19 samples. Sample material is recorded as cDNA or gDNA derived from T cells, B-cell-depleted T cells, or PBMCs.

The V end lost 0 bases, the J end lost 1 base, and 13 bases lay between the germline ends. Germline V gene sequence: CDR1 LGHNA, CDR2 YNFKEQ. There are 16 residues in the CDR3. This clone has a handful of counts. How the authors handled the data: Estimation of nucleated cell counts relied on the amplification of reference gene primers. Generated by immunoSEQ multiplex PCR, the TCRdb table keeps only in-frame clones and is missing some. The DNA was the basis for D and trimming; V, J and clone size are from that table. The data show about 230,000 clones, just under 90% seen once. Enrolled through a virtual design, the participants were between 18 and 89 years of age and came from some 26 US areas.

The sequence came from a woman aged 25 to 45 with acute COVID-19. Sequenced sample: PBMCs or T cells enriched from blood (not recorded which). V gene TRBV4-2 combines with J gene TRBJ2-7, with D perhaps TRBD2 (5 bases). The CDR3 loop reads CASSQEGSPNSYEQYF. The DNA of the CDR3 is TGTGCCAGCAGCCAAGAAGGGAGCCCGAATTCCTACGAGCAGTACTTC.